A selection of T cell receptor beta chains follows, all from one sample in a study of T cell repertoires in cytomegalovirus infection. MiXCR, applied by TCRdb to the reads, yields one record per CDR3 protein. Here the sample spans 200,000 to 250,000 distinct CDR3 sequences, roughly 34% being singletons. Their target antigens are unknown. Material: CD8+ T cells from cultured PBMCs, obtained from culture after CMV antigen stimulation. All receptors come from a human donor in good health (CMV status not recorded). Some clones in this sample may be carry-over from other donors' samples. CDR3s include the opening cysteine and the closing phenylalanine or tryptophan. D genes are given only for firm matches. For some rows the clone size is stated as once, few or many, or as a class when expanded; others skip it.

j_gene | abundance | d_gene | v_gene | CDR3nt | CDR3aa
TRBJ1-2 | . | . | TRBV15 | TGTGCCACCAGCAGAGATTGGGACCGCAACTATGGCTACACCTTC | CATSRDWDRNYGYTF
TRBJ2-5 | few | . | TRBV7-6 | TGTGCCAGCAGCCTAAGCGCGGGGGAGACCCAGTACTTC | CASSLSAGETQYF
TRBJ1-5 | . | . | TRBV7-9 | TGTGCCAGCAGCTTAGCGCTCCAGGAGGTGCAGGGTAGCAATCAGCCCCAGCATTTT | CASSLALQEVQGSNQPQHF
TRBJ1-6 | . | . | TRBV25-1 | TGTGCCAGCAATCGGGACGGTACGAATTCACCCCTCCACTTT | CASNRDGTNSPLHF
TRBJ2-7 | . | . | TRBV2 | TGTGCCAGCACCATTGACAGTCTCACCTCCTACGAGCAGTACTTC | CASTIDSLTSYEQYF
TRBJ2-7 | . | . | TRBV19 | TGTGCCAGTAGCGATACGGACTCCCCTAGGGACTTC | CASSDTDSPRDF
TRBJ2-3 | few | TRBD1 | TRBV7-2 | TGTGCCAGCACCTTGACAGGGAGCCAAGATACGCAGTATTTT | CASTLTGSQDTQYF
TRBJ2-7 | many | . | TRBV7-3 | TGTGCCAGCAGCCTCCAGGGGGGGCAGAGCTACGAGCAGTACTTC | CASSLQGGQSYEQYF
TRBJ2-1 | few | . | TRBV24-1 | TGTGCCACCAGTGACCTAGGACAGAATGAGCAGTTCTTC | CATSDLGQNEQFF
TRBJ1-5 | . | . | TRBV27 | TGTGCCAGCGCTTGGACAGCGACCAATATGCCCCAGCATTTT | CASAWTATNMPQHF
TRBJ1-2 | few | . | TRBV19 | TGTGCCAGTAGTAGGGCAGGCACGGATGGCTACACCTTC | CASSRAGTDGYTF
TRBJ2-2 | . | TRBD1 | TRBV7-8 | TGTGCCAGCAGCTCAGAGGGGGCGGGTACCGGGGAGCTGTTTTTT | CASSSEGAGTGELFF
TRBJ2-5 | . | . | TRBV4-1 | TGCGCCAGCAGCCAAGAGGGCTCCCAGACCCAGTACTTC | CASSQEGSQTQYF
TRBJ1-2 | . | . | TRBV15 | TGTGCCACCAGCAGAGATCGGACAACGGTTCGTGGCTACACCTTC | CATSRDRTTVRGYTF
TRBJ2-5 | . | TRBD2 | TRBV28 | TGTGCCAGCAGTTTCCCGACTAGCGGTGAAGAGACCCAGTACTTC | CASSFPTSGEETQYF